The 30 T cell receptor beta chains reported below all come from one sample, sequenced in a study of beta chain features in type 1 diabetes. Expressed TCRB transcripts were sequenced, since all the RNA that had been isolated was reverse transcribed. Generated by immunoSEQ multiplex PCR, the TCRdb table keeps only in-frame clones and is missing some. Seen here are about 140,000 clones, roughly 10% observed once, and the top ten hold roughly 1.3%. The sample was naive CD4+ T cells from blood. The receptors derive from a man between 18 and 29 years old in good health.

The chain carries TRBV5-6 and TRBJ2-4, with 8 nucleotides matching TRBD1. The CDR3 totals 16 residues. Germline V gene sequence: CDR1 SGHDT, CDR2 YYEEEE. J gave up 6 bases and V 4 bases, and 12 bases lay outside the gene matches. The CDR3 DNA reads as TGTGCCAGCAGCAAAAGACAGGGGTCAATGGGAAACATTCAGTACTTC. Translated, it gives CASSKRQGSMGNIQYF.

The CDR3 region is CASSGVRVGAEAFF. The CDR3 DNA reads TGTGCCAGCAGCGGAGTCAGGGTCGGCGCTGAAGCTTTCTTT. The chain recombines TRBV11-2 with TRBJ1-1; tentatively, D is TRBD1 (5 bases). V was pared by 5 bases and J by 6 bases, with 16 bases between. The CDR3 extends over 14 amino acids. Germline-derived CDR1 and CDR2 are SGHAT and FQNNGV.

The table lists this clone with a few counts. The chain carries TRBV4-1 and TRBJ2-1; D unclear. Germline V gives CDR1 MGHRA, CDR2 YSYEKL. There are 13 residues in the CDR3. Trimming removed 0 bases at V and 7 bases at J, with 7 bases between. In nucleotides, the CDR3 is TGCGCCAGCAGCCAAGAAATCGTAAATGAGCAGTTCTTC. Its protein product is CASSQEIVNEQFF.

This clone was detected only a few times. The chain recombines TRBV5-1 with TRBJ2-5; D unclear. V gave up 0 bases and J gave up 1 base, with 7 bases separating them. CDR1 is SGHRS, CDR2 YFSETQ, per germline. CDR3 length equals 14 residues. CDR3 coding DNA: TGCGCCAGCAGCTTGGAGCCTCCCCAAGAGACCCAGTACTTC. It specifies CASSLEPPQETQYF.

This clone has a handful of counts. The chain is built from TRBV30 and TRBJ1-2; TRBD1 matches at 10 bases. J lost 7 bases, V lost 2 bases, and 7 bases had no gene match. This CDR3 region has 14 residues. Germline CDR1 and CDR2: GTSNPN and SVGIG (reference sequence). In DNA, the CDR3 is TGTGCCTGGAGTCCACGGGACAGGGGCGGTGGCTACACCTTC. Amino acids: CAWSPRDRGGGYTF.

The chain has TRBV5-4 and TRBJ2-3; 8 bases are shared with TRBD2. The CDR3 sequence is 15 residues long. Germline V CDR1 and CDR2: SGHNT, YYREEE (reference sequence). V gave up 0 bases and J gave up 1 base; unmatched junction bases: 1. Written as DNA, the CDR3 is TGTGCCAGCAGCTTGGCGGGGGGGGGCACAGATACGCAGTATTTT. As protein: CASSLAGGGTDTQYF.

This clone was seen ten or more times. An end of the junction does not agree with germline; a read error may underlie this. The rearrangement uses TRBV2 and TRBJ2-7, with a weak D call TRBD2 (6 bases). The CDR3 loop spans 12 amino acids. In germline, CDR1 is SNHLY, CDR2 FYNNEI. CDR3 nucleotides: TGTGGCAGCTCCAGGGAGGCTACCGAGCAGTACTTC. This codes for CGSSREATEQYF.

The chain is built from TRBV4-1 and TRBJ1-2, with D maybe TRBD1 (5 bases). V was clipped by 1 base and J by 4 bases, with 13 bases between them. CDR1 and CDR2 from the germline V gene are MGHRA and YSYEKL. There are 15 residues in the CDR3. The chain's CDR3 is CASSQGQGPLYGYTF. As DNA, the CDR3 is TGCGCCAGCAGCCAAGGGCAGGGCCCCCTCTATGGCTACACCTTC.

The chain uses TRBV30 and TRBJ2-1; a weak D match, TRBD1 (5 bases). Trimming cost V 3 bases and J 3 bases, with 18 bases left between them. The CDR3 covers 16 residues. Germline V gene sequence: CDR1 GTSNPN, CDR2 SVGIG (reference sequence). CDR3 sequence reads: CAWSARSRVHYNEQFF. CDR3 DNA: TGTGCCTGGAGCGCCCGCTCCAGGGTTCACTACAATGAGCAGTTCTTC. The full variable domain, in which reference TRBV30 and TRBJ2-1 provide the parts outside the CDR3, is SQTIHQWPATLVQPVGSPLSLECTVEGTSNPNLYWYRQAAGRGLQLLFYSVGIGQISSEVPQNLSASRPQDRQFILSSKKLLLSDSGFYLCAWSARSRVHYNEQFFGPGTRLTVL.

In its sample, this clone was seen a few times. The chain links TRBV28 to TRBJ1-3; TRBD1 matches at 7 bases. In germline, CDR1 is MDHEN, CDR2 SYDVKM. The CDR3 has 17 residues. Trimming removed 4 bases from V and 0 bases from J; junction bases left unmatched: 9. The CDR3 spells CASSSGTALYSGNTIYF. CDR3 DNA sequence: TGTGCCAGCAGTTCGGGGACAGCCCTTTACTCTGGAAACACCATATATTTT.

This clone was detected only a few times. The CDR3 is CASSEFGQGQETQYF. The CDR3 nucleotides are TGTGCCAGCAGTGAGTTCGGGCAGGGACAAGAGACCCAGTACTTC. The chain recombines TRBV2 with TRBJ2-5; weak D call: TRBD1 (5 bases). V dropped 3 bases and J dropped 2 bases, with 13 bases sitting between them. Germline CDR1 SNHLY, CDR2 FYNNEI. The CDR3 consists of 15 residues.

The rearrangement uses TRBV7-2 and TRBJ2-7, with 8 bases aligning to TRBD1. With V trimmed by 5 bases and J by 5 bases, 14 bases remained unmatched. This CDR3 spans 16 amino acids. Germline assignment: CDR1 SGHTA and CDR2 FQGNSA. The CDR3 loop is CASSRTGTGVSHEQYF. CDR3 sequence (DNA): TGTGCCAGCAGCCGCACCGGGACAGGCGTTAGCCACGAGCAGTACTTC.

V usage is TRBV6-5 and J usage is TRBJ2-3, with TRBD1 matching 9 bases. The CDR3 has 13 residues. Germline CDR1 MNHEY, CDR2 SVGAGI. The trim removed 7 bases at V and 5 bases at J, leaving 4 bases unmatched. The CDR3 reads CASTGQGLDTQYF. The CDR3 nucleotides are TGTGCCAGCACGGGACAGGGTCTAGATACGCAGTATTTT.

Ten or more counts support this clone. The same CDR3 arises from other DNA sequences in this sample as well. The gene calls are TRBV18 and TRBJ2-7; 9 positions match TRBD1. Germline CDR1 reads KGHSH; CDR2 reads LQKENI. The CDR3 spans 15 residues. J lost 2 bases, V lost 0 bases, and 2 bases had no gene match. The CDR3 loop reads CASSPPRQGAYEQYF. In DNA, the CDR3 is TGTGCCAGCTCACCACCTCGACAGGGGGCCTACGAGCAGTACTTC. Together with reference TRBV18 and TRBJ2-7, the CDR3 gives the full variable domain: NAGVMQNPRHLVRRRGQEARLRCSPMKGHSHVYWYRQLPEEGLKFMVYLQKENIIDESGMPKERFSAEFPKEGPSILRIQQVVRGDSAAYFCASSPPRQGAYEQYFGPGTRLTVT.

This chain uses TRBV19 with TRBJ2-7; D perhaps matches TRBD1 (6 bases). CDR1 is LNHDA, CDR2 SQIVND, per germline (reference sequence). The CDR3 is 14 residues long. V shed 4 bases and J shed 3 bases, with 13 bases lying between them. CDR3 loop: CASSRSGANYEQYF. The DNA of the CDR3 is TGTGCCAGTAGTAGGTCAGGGGCAAACTACGAGCAGTACTTC.

This chain connects TRBV7-9 to TRBJ2-5; 11 bases are a match to TRBD2. The CDR3 consists of 16 residues. The V segment lost 1 base and the J segment 1 base; nucleotides outside the gene matches: 2. Germline lookup yields CDR1 SEHNR and CDR2 FQNEAQ (reference sequence). This chain's CDR3 is CASSLGLAGSQETQYF. In nucleotides, the CDR3 is TGTGCCAGCAGCTTAGGACTAGCGGGAAGCCAAGAGACCCAGTACTTC.

This clone was observed many times. V usage is TRBV7-2 and J usage is TRBJ1-1; D gene uncertain. CDR1 and CDR2 (germline): SGHTA, FQGNSA. Trimming pared 5 bases from V and 0 bases from J, leaving 13 bases between. The CDR3 loop spans 15 amino acids. In DNA, the CDR3 is TGTGCCAGCAGCCCAGGTCTTATTCTGAACACTGAAGCTTTCTTT. This sequence encodes CASSPGLILNTEAFF. Full variable domain (remainder filled in from reference TRBV7-2 and TRBJ1-1): GAGVSQSPSNKVTEKGKDVELRCDPISGHTALYWYRQSLGQGLEFLIYFQGNSAPDKSGLPSDRFSAERTGGSVSTLTIQRTQQEDSAVYLCASSPGLILNTEAFFGQGTRLTVV.

This clone has more than one count but fewer than ten. This chain links TRBV18 with TRBJ2-7, with TRBD1 identical over 7 bases. V shed 2 bases, J shed 3 bases, and the junction held 4 bases outside the gene matches. The CDR3 runs 14 residues. Germline V gene sequence: CDR1 KGHSH, CDR2 LQKENI. CDR3 protein: CASSPRDSNYEQYF. DNA for the CDR3: TGTGCCAGCTCACCAAGGGACAGTAACTACGAGCAGTACTTC.

This clone has at least ten counts. The chain has TRBV7-9 and TRBJ2-3; D remains ambiguous. The ends were cut back, 8 bases at V and 1 base at J, with 10 bases in the middle. CDR3 length: 13 amino acids. Per germline, CDR1 SEHNR and CDR2 FQNEAQ (reference sequence). The chain's CDR3 is CASARVGTDTQYF. In DNA form, the CDR3 reads TGTGCCAGCGCCCGGGTGGGCACAGATACGCAGTATTTT. The complete variable domain, with remaining parts taken from reference TRBV7-9 and TRBJ2-3, reads DTGVSQNPRHKITKRGQNVTFRCDPISEHNRLYWYRQTLGQGPEFLTYFQNEAQLEKSRLLSDRFSAERPKGSFSTLEIQRTEQGDSAMYLCASARVGTDTQYFGPGTRLTVL.

This clone occurred many times. The gene calls are TRBV18 and TRBJ1-6; 8 bases line up with TRBD1. V was pared by 3 bases and J by 10 bases, with 8 bases of the junction left unmatched. This CDR3 spans 15 amino acids. Looked up from germline, CDR1 is KGHSH and CDR2 is LQKENI. The CDR3 loop reads CASSPDRGGWSPLHF. In DNA, the CDR3 is TGTGCCAGCTCACCCGACAGGGGTGGATGGTCACCCCTCCACTTT.

This chain links TRBV12-5 with TRBJ2-5, with a tentative D call TRBD1 (6 bases). CDR3 length: 15 amino acids. The germline CDR1 and CDR2 sequences are LGHNT and FRNRAP. Trimming left V 4 bases short and J 5 bases short, with 17 bases between. The CDR3 spells CASGSVSTGAETQYF. The CDR3 DNA sequence: TGTGCTAGTGGTTCCGTATCGACAGGAGCGGAGACCCAGTACTTC.

This sequence joins TRBV28 and TRBJ1-2; 7 bases match TRBD1. V shed 2 bases and J 6 bases; nucleotides not matched to a gene: 6. CDR1 is MDHEN, CDR2 SYDVKM, per germline. This CDR3 region has 14 residues. The CDR3 loop is CASSLGRGWHGYTF. CDR3 nucleotides: TGTGCCAGCAGTTTAGGCAGGGGGTGGCATGGCTACACCTTC.

The chain carries TRBV7-8 and TRBJ1-2, with D perhaps TRBD1 (6 bases). Germline V lookup: CDR1 SGHVS, CDR2 FQNEAQ. Trimming stripped 4 bases from V and 4 bases from J, with 16 bases between. This CDR3 has 15 residues. The CDR3: CASSSNRVLSYGYTF. Written as DNA, the CDR3 is TGTGCCAGCAGCTCTAACAGGGTCCTCAGCTATGGCTACACCTTC.

The chain is built from TRBV9 and TRBJ2-3, with 8 nucleotides matching TRBD2. The germline gives CDR1 SGDLS, CDR2 YYNGEE. CDR3 size: 17 residues. Losses at the gene ends were 4 bases for V and 0 bases for J; bases not matched to a gene: 10. CDR3 amino acids: CASSPRGSGASTDTQYF. The CDR3 DNA sequence: TGTGCCAGCAGCCCAAGGGGTAGCGGGGCTAGCACAGATACGCAGTATTTT.

This clone was seen a few times. The chain recombines TRBV29-1 with TRBJ1-2, with 12 bases lining up with TRBD1. This CDR3 contains 14 residues. Per the germline V gene, CDR1 is SQVTM and CDR2 is ANQGSEA. V trimming: 2 bases; J trimming: 6 bases; junction bases outside the gene matches: 4. CDR3 nucleotides: TGCAGCGTTGAACGGGACAGGGGGCGTCATGGCTACACCTTC. This codes for CSVERDRGRHGYTF.

This clone was detected a few times. The rearrangement links TRBV5-6 to TRBJ2-7; 10 nucleotides agree with TRBD2. Germline CDR1 SGHDT, CDR2 YYEEEE. The CDR3 sequence is 18 residues long. The J segment lost 2 bases and the V segment lost 2 bases, leaving 13 bases of the junction unmatched. The CDR3 DNA is TGTGCCAGCAGCTTTCCCCGACCGGGTAGCGGGGGGCCCTACGAGCAGTACTTC. Protein: CASSFPRPGSGGPYEQYF.

The genes are TRBV2 and TRBJ2-3; D is perhaps TRBD2 (5 bases). Trimming left V 10 bases short and J 0 bases short, with 11 bases between. CDR3 length: 13 residues. CDR1 SNHLY and CDR2 FYNNEI come from the germline V gene. CDR3 residues: CAMSGVSTDTQYF. The CDR3 coding sequence is TGTGCCATGAGCGGCGTCAGCACAGATACGCAGTATTTT.

V usage is TRBV6-5 and J usage is TRBJ2-7; 9 bases fit TRBD1. The germline gives CDR1 MNHEY, CDR2 SVGAGI. This CDR3 has 14 residues. Losses at the gene ends were 1 base for V and 3 bases for J; bases not matched to a gene: 1. The CDR3 nucleotides read TGTGCCAGCAGTTACTGGGGACAGGGCTACGAGCAGTACTTC. This codes for CASSYWGQGYEQYF.

This clone came up a few times. V gene TRBV5-1 combines with J gene TRBJ2-1, with a tentative D call TRBD1 (6 bases). The V and J ends lost 2 bases and 7 bases respectively, with 10 bases between them. The length of the CDR3 is 13 residues. Germline CDR1 reads SGHRS; CDR2 reads YFSETQ. CDR3 sequence (DNA): TGCGCCAGCAGCTTAGGGGGTCTGAATGAGCAGTTCTTC. Protein: CASSLGGLNEQFF.

This clone was counted only a few times. The chain recombines TRBV5-1 with TRBJ1-2; TRBD1 matches 7 bases. From germline, CDR1 is SGHRS and CDR2 YFSETQ. J was trimmed by 3 bases and V by 2 bases; bases with no gene match: 7. The CDR3 has 15 residues. The CDR3 spells CASSFLPRGDYGYTF. CDR3 DNA sequence: TGCGCCAGCAGCTTCTTGCCCAGGGGGGACTATGGCTACACCTTC.